This T cell receptor beta chain comes out of a study of PD-1 blockade in classical Hodgkin lymphoma. Broader study findings: Prior therapy or disease activity may underlie the repertoire differences, whose causes remain undefined. Reports indicated that newly diagnosed patients had lower baseline TCR diversity than healthy donors did.

The CDR3 is 15 amino acids. Trimming shortened V by 1 base and J by 6 bases, and 13 bases separated the two germline ends. From germline, CDR1 is SGHRS and CDR2 YFSETQ. Note on this clone: Its antigen is not known.

Data came from immunoSEQ multiplex PCR; TCRdb stores just in-frame clones and leaves some out. The data hold around 27,000 clones, with 91% observed a single time. Time point in this sample: newly diagnosed, previously untreated cHL patient sample. Serving as comparison were PBMCs from newly diagnosed, untreated classical Hodgkin lymphoma, which were sequenced alongside the relapsed/refractory trial patients. The specimen was peripheral blood mononuclear cells (PBMCs). The sequence came from a human donor with classical Hodgkin lymphoma. The rearrangement joins TRBV5-1 to TRBJ2-2; the D gene is possibly TRBD1 (6 bases). The CDR3 is CASSLRRGDPGELFF. CDR3 sequence (DNA): TGCGCCAGCAGCTTGCGCAGGGGAGATCCCGGGGAGCTGTTTTTT.